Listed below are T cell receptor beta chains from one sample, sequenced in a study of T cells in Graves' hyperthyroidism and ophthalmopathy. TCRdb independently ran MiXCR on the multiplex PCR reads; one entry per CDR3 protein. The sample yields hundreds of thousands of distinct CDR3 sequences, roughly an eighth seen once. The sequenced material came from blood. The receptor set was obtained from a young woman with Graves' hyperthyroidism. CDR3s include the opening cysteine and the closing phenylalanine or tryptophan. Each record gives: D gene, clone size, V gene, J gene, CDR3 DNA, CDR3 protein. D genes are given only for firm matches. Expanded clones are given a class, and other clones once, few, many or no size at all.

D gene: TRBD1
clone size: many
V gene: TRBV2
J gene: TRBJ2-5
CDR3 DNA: TGTGCCAGCAGTGGGGGACAGGGTTGGCGAGAGACCCAGTACTTC
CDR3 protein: CASSGGQGWRETQYF

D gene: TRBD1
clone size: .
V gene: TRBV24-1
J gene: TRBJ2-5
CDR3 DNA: TGTGCCACCAGTGATCCCGGGACAGGGGTAGAGACCCAGTACTTC
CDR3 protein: CATSDPGTGVETQYF

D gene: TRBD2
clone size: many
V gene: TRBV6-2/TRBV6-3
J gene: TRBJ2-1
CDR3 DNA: TGTGCCAGCAGTTACGCATTAAGCGGGAGGGCCGGGGGTGAGCAGTTCTTC
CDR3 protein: CASSYALSGRAGGEQFF

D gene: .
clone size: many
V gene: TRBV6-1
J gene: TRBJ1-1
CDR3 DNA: TGTGCCAGCAGTGAAGCCCGGTCTGGGGGAGGGACTGAAGCTTTCTTT
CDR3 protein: CASSEARSGGGTEAFF

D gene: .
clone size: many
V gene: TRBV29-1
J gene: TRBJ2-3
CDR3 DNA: TGCAGCGTTGAAGAATGGCCGCCGACAGATACGCAGTATTTT
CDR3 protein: CSVEEWPPTDTQYF

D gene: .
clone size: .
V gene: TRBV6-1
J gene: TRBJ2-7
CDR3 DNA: TGTGCCAGCAAAGGGGACGGCAGGGCAACTGCCGAGCAGTACTTC
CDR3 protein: CASKGDGRATAEQYF

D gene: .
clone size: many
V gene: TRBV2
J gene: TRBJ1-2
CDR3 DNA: TGTGCCAGCAGGGTTGGACAGCTCTATGGCTACACCTTC
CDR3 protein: CASRVGQLYGYTF

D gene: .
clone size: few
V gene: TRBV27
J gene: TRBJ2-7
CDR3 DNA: TGTGCCAGCAGCCCAACCGGGACACGACCTTACGAGCAGTACTTC
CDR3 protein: CASSPTGTRPYEQYF

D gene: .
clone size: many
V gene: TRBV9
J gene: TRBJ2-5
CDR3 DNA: TGTGCCAGCAGCGGAAGGAAGGACACGCAAGAGACCCAGTACTTC
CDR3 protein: CASSGRKDTQETQYF

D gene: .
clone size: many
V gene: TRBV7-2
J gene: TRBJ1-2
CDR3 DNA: TGTGCCAGCAGCTTTGGCAACTATGGCTACACCTTC
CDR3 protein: CASSFGNYGYTF

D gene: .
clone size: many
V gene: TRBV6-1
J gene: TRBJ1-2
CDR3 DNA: TGTGCCAGCAGATCTGGGGACGGTTTTAGTGGCTACACCTTC
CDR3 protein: CASRSGDGFSGYTF

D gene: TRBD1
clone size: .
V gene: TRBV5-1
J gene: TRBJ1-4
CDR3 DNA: TGCGCCAGCAGCTTTAGGACAGGGCTGAAGGAAAAACTGTTTTTT
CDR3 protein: CASSFRTGLKEKLFF

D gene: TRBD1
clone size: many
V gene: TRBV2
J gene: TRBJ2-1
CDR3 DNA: TGTGCCAGCAGTGAGTGGACAGGGCGTAATGAGCAGTTCTTC
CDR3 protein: CASSEWTGRNEQFF

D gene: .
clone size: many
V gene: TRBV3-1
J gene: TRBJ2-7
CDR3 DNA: TGTGCCAGCAGCCAAGTTCCCTCGGTGGTCTACGAGCAGTACTTC
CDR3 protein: CASSQVPSVVYEQYF

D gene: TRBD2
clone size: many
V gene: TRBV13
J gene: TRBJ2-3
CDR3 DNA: TGTGCCAGCAGCTTAGGGGCGGGGGACACAGATACGCAGTATTTT
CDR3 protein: CASSLGAGDTDTQYF

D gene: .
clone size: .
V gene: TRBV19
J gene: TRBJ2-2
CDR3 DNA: TGTGCGTGTTTCGGGACCGGGGAGCTGTTTTTT
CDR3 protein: CACFGTGELFF

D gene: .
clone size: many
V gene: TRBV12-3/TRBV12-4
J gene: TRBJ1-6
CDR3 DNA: TGTGCCAGCAGTACCGACAGGAGTAATTCACCCCTCCACTTT
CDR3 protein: CASSTDRSNSPLHF

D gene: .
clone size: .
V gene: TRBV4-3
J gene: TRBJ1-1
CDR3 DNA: TGCGCCAGCAGCCCTAGATTGTCGGTCGGGCCTGGGGGGGACACTGAAGCTTTCTTT
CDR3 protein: CASSPRLSVGPGGDTEAFF

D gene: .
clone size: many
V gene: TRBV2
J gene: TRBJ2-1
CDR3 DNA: TGTGCCAGCAGTGACAGTCTCTCCTACAATGAGCAGTTCTTC
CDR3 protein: CASSDSLSYNEQFF

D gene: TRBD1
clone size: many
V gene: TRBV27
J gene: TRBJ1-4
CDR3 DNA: TGTGCCAGCAGTTTATCGGCATCAGGGGGATCTGAAAAACTGTTTTTT
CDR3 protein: CASSLSASGGSEKLFF

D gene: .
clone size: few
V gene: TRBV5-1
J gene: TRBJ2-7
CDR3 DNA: TGCGCCAGCACCTGGGAGAGCTCCTACGAGCAGTACTTC
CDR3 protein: CASTWESSYEQYF

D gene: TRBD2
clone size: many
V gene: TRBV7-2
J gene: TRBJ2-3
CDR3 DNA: TGTGCCAGCAGCTTAAGGAGTGCGGGACTAGCGGGAGGGGGCACAGATACGCAGTATTTT
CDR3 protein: CASSLRSAGLAGGGTDTQYF

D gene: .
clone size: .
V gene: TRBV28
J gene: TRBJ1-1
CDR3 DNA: TGTGCCAGCAGACCCCAGGGGAAGCGGGCTGAAGCTTTCTTT
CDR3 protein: CASRPQGKRAEAFF

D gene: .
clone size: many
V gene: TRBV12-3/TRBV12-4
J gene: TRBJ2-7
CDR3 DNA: TGTGCCAGCAGTTTTGAGAACGAGCAGTACTTC
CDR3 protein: CASSFENEQYF

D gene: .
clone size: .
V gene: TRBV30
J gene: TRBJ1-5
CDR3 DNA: TGTGCCTGGAGTGTAGATCTTAATCAGCCCCAGCATTTT
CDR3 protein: CAWSVDLNQPQHF

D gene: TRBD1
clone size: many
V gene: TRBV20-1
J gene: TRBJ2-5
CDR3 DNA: TGCAGTGCCCCGACAGGGGGGGGAGGAGAGACCCAGTACTTC
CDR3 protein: CSAPTGGGGETQYF

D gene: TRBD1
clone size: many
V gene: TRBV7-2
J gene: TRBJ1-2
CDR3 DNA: TGTGCCAGCAGCTTAGACAGGGGAGGTGGTTATTATGGCTACACCTTC
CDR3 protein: CASSLDRGGGYYGYTF

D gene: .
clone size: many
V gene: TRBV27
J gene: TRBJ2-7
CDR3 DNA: TGTGCCAGCAGAAGGGGCCTCTGGGCCTACGAGCAGTACTTC
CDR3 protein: CASRRGLWAYEQYF

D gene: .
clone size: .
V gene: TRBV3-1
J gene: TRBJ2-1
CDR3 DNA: TGTGCCAGCAGCCAAGGAGGAGTGAATGAGCAGTTCTTC
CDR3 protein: CASSQGGVNEQFF

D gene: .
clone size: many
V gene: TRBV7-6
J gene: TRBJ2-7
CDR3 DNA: TGTGCCAGCAGCTCCTACCGGGGGCGCGAGCAGTACTTC
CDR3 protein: CASSSYRGREQYF

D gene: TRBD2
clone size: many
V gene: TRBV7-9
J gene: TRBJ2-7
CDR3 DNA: TGTGCCAGCAGCCCCCGGGACTACACCTACGAGCAGTACTTC
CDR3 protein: CASSPRDYTYEQYF

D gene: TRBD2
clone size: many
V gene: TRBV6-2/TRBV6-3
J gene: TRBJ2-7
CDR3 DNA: TGTGCCAGTGCTGGGAGGGTTCGGGCCTACGAGCAGTACTTC
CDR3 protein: CASAGRVRAYEQYF

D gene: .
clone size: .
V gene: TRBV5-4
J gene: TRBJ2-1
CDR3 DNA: TGTGCCAGCAGCTTGGATCGGTACAATGAGCAGTTCTTC
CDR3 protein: CASSLDRYNEQFF

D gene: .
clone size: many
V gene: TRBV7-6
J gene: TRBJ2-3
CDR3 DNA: TGTGCCAGCAGCCAAGTACGTACCACAGATACGCAGTATTTT
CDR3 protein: CASSQVRTTDTQYF

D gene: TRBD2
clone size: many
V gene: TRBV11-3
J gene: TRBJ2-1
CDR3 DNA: TGTGCCAGCAGCCTGGGACTAGCGACCTACAATGAGCAGTTCTTC
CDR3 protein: CASSLGLATYNEQFF

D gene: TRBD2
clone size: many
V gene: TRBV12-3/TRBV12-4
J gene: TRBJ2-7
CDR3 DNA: TGTGCCAGCAGTTCGGCTAGCGGCGGCGAGCAGTACTTC
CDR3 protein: CASSSASGGEQYF

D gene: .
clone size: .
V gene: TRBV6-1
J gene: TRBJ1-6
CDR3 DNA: TGTGCCAGCATCAAAGACAGGCAGAAAGGTATCGCCAATTCACCCCTCCACTTT
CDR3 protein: CASIKDRQKGIANSPLHF

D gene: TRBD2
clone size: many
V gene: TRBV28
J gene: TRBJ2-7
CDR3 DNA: TGTGCCAGCAGTCTCGGGACTAGCGGGGCCCTCGAGCAGTACTTC
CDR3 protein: CASSLGTSGALEQYF

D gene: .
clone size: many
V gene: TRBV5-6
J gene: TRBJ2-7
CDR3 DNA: TGTGCCAGCAGCCGACTGGCGGTCGAGCAGTACTTC
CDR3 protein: CASSRLAVEQYF

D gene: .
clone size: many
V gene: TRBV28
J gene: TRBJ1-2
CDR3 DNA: TGTGCCAGCAGTTATGAGGGGGAAGCTAACTATGGCTACACCTTC
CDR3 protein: CASSYEGEANYGYTF

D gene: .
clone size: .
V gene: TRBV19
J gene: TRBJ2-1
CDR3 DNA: TGTGCCAGTAGTCCTTTAAGGCTAGGGGTCAATGAGCAGTTCTTC
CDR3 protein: CASSPLRLGVNEQFF

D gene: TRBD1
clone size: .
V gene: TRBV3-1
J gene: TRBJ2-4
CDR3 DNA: TGTGCCAGCAGTGTAGGGACAGCCACAAACATTCAGTACTTC
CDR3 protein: CASSVGTATNIQYF

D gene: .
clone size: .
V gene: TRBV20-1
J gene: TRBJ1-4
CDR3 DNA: TGCAGTGCCCAGGTAGCAACTAATGAAAAACTGTTTTTT
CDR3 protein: CSAQVATNEKLFF

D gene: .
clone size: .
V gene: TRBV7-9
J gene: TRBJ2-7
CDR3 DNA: TGTGCCAGCAGCTTGGAAATCTACGAGCAGTACTTC
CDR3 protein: CASSLEIYEQYF

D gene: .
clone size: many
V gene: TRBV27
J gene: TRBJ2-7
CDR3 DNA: TGTGCCAGCAGTCCCCTAGGACAGACCTACGAGCAGTACTTC
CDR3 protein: CASSPLGQTYEQYF

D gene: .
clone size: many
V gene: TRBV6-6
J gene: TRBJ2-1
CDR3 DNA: TGTGCCAGCAGTTACCTGCCAGCGGACTCCTACAATGAGCAGTTCTTC
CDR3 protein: CASSYLPADSYNEQFF

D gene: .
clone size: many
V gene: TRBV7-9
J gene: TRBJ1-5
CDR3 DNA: TGTGCCAGCAGCTCTATTGGGACGGAACCAGATAATAGCAATCAGCCCCAGCATTTT
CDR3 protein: CASSSIGTEPDNSNQPQHF

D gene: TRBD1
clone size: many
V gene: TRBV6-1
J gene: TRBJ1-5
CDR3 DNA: TGTGCCAGCAGTGTCATGGGACAGGAGTATAGCAATCAGCCCCAGCATTTT
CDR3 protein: CASSVMGQEYSNQPQHF